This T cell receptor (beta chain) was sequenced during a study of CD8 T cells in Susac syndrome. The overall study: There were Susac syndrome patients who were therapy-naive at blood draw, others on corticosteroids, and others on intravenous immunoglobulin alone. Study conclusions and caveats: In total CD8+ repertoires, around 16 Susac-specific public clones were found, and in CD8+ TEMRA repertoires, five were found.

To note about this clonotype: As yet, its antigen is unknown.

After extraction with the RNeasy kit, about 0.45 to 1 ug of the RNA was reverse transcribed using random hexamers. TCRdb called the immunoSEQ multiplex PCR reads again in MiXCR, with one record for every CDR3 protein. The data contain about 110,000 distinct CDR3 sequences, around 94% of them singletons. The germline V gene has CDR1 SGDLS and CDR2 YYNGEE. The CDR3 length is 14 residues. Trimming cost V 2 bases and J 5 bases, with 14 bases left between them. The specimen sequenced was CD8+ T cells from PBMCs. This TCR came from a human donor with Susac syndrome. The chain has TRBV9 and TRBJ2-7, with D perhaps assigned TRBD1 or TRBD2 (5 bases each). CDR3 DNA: TGTGCCAGCAGCGTGGGAGCTCGGGGCGACGAGCAGTACTTC. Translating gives CASSVGARGDEQYF. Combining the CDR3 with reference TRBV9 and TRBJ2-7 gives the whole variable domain DSGVTQTPKHLITATGQRVTLRCSPRSGDLSVYWYQQSLDQGLQFLIQYYNGEERAKGNILERFSAQQFPDLHSELNLSSLELGDSALYFCASSVGARGDEQYFGPGTRLTVT.